Listed below are T cell receptor beta chains from one sample, sequenced in a study of blood T cells in healthy people across ages. MiXCR, applied by TCRdb to the 5' RACE reads, yields one record per CDR3 protein. The sample consists of 1.5 million to 2 million distinct CDR3 sequences, about 49% of them appearing once. Material for sequencing was blood. The receptors stem from a woman between 40 and 50 years old in good health. CDR3s include the opening cysteine and the closing phenylalanine or tryptophan. D genes are given only for firm matches. Not all rows give a size; the values are once, few, many and, for expanded clones, a class.

J,size,D,V,DNA,CDR3
TRBJ2-3,few,TRBD1,TRBV20-1,TGCAGTGCTTCCGATACAGGGGGCACCACTACGGAGCAGTATTTT,CSASDTGGTTTEQYF
TRBJ2-1,NA,TRBD2,TRBV7-2,TGTGCCAGCAGCCACCTGATTGGAGCGGGGGGGGGTAATGAGCAGTTCTTC,CASSHLIGAGGGNEQFF
TRBJ2-7,few,NA,TRBV20-1,TGCAGTGCTAGTCCCGTACCATCCCCCTACGAGCAGTACTTC,CSASPVPSPYEQYF
TRBJ2-5,few,TRBD1,TRBV5-1,TGCGCCAGCAGCTCGAGCCGGGACAGGGGGCTGATGACCCAGTACTTC,CASSSSRDRGLMTQYF
TRBJ2-3,NA,NA,TRBV4-2,TGTGCCAGCAGCCTCTACTCTAAAGGGGGGCCAGATACGCAGTATTTT,CASSLYSKGGPDTQYF
TRBJ2-3,NA,TRBD2,TRBV7-9,TGTGCCAGCACCACAAGGTCTAGCGGGGGGGCCGCAGATACGCAGTATTTT,CASTTRSSGGAADTQYF
TRBJ2-3,NA,TRBD1,TRBV4-1,TGCGCCAGCAGCCAAGGGGACAGGGTGGGGACAGATACGCAGTATTTT,CASSQGDRVGTDTQYF
TRBJ2-3,NA,TRBD2,TRBV9,TGTGCCAGCAGCGCCTACTCCGGGACTAGCGGCGGGAGAACAGATACGCAGTATTTT,CASSAYSGTSGGRTDTQYF
TRBJ2-7,NA,NA,TRBV4-2,TGTGCCAGCAGCCAAGATGAAGGGTCACGTTACGAGCAGTACTTC,CASSQDEGSRYEQYF
TRBJ2-1,NA,NA,TRBV7-8,TGTGCCAGCAGCATGGGACCGTCCTCCTACAATGAGCAGTTCTTC,CASSMGPSSYNEQFF
TRBJ2-1,NA,NA,TRBV20-1,TGCAGTGCTACCACTATCTCCTACAATGAGCAGTTCTTC,CSATTISYNEQFF
TRBJ2-7,NA,TRBD1,TRBV7-2,TGTGCCAGCAGCTTAGGGGTATGGGACAGGGCTAAGTCCTACGAGCAGTACTTC,CASSLGVWDRAKSYEQYF
TRBJ2-4,NA,NA,TRBV3-1,TGTGCCAGCAGCCAAGAGGGGTCAGGGGTCACCAAAAACATTCAGTACTTC,CASSQEGSGVTKNIQYF
TRBJ2-1,NA,NA,TRBV11-2,TGTGCCAGCAGCTCGGTTAGGGGCAATGAGCAGTTCTTC,CASSSVRGNEQFF
TRBJ1-2,few,NA,TRBV12-3/TRBV12-4,TGTGCCAGCAGTTTTGGGCAGGGAAGGGATGGCTACACCTTC,CASSFGQGRDGYTF
TRBJ2-7,NA,NA,TRBV24-1,TGTGCCACTCACCCGGGATCTTATCCCCTAGACGAGCAGTACTTC,CATHPGSYPLDEQYF
TRBJ2-3,NA,TRBD2,TRBV28,TGTGCCAGCACTCCTCGAGCGGGGGGGGTAGATACGCAGTATTTT,CASTPRAGGVDTQYF
TRBJ2-1,few,TRBD1,TRBV27,TGTGCCAGCAGCGACGGACAGGGGCCCAATGAGCAGTTCTTC,CASSDGQGPNEQFF
TRBJ1-3,NA,NA,TRBV7-2,TGTGCCAGCAGCTTAGGTGGTTCTGCTGGAAACACCATATATTTT,CASSLGGSAGNTIYF
TRBJ1-5,NA,NA,TRBV7-2,TGTGCCAGCTCAATTAGCGGGTATAGCAATCAGCCCCAGCATTTT,CASSISGYSNQPQHF
TRBJ1-5,NA,TRBD1,TRBV2,TGTGCCAGCAGTGAAAACGGCAGGGGGCCTAGAAATCAGCCCCAGCATTTT,CASSENGRGPRNQPQHF
TRBJ2-2,NA,NA,TRBV5-1,TGCGCCAGCAGCCATGGGACCGGGGAGCTGTTTTTT,CASSHGTGELFF
TRBJ1-1,NA,NA,TRBV12-3/TRBV12-4,TGTGCCAGCAGTCGGACGGGACCGCAGAACACTGAAGCTTTCTTT,CASSRTGPQNTEAFF
TRBJ2-1,NA,TRBD2,TRBV4-3,TGCGCCAGCAGCCAAGATATTAGCGGGGGCCTCTACAATGAGCAGTTCTTC,CASSQDISGGLYNEQFF
TRBJ2-3,NA,TRBD2,TRBV24-1,TGTGCCACCAGTGATTTCGGGGGGAGCACAGATACGCAGTATTTT,CATSDFGGSTDTQYF
TRBJ2-5,NA,TRBD2,TRBV7-9,TGTGCCAGCAGCTTTAGCGGGGGGCCGCGGGAGACCCAGTACTTC,CASSFSGGPRETQYF
TRBJ1-2,NA,NA,TRBV3-1,TGTGCCAGCAGCCAAGACCCCAAAAACTATGGCTACACCTTC,CASSQDPKNYGYTF
TRBJ2-3,NA,NA,TRBV7-2,TGTGCCAGCAGCTTAGGCTTCGCTCCTATTAGCACAGATACGCAGTATTTT,CASSLGFAPISTDTQYF
TRBJ2-5,NA,NA,TRBV7-9,TGTGCCAGTCAGGGGGCGGCCCAACGGGGGGCCCGCCGGGAGGAGCAGTACTTC,CASQGAAQRGARREEQYF
TRBJ2-3,NA,NA,TRBV25-1,TGTGCCTCCACAGGGTCAGATACGCAGTATTTT,CASTGSDTQYF
TRBJ1-6,NA,NA,TRBV3-1,TGTGCCAGCAGCCAAGCTTTTGGCTCACCCCTCCACTTT,CASSQAFGSPLHF
TRBJ2-1,NA,TRBD1,TRBV7-9,TGTGCCAGCAGCTTACAGGGGGAAACCTACAATGAGCAGTTCTTC,CASSLQGETYNEQFF
TRBJ2-5,NA,NA,TRBV25-1,TGTGCCAGCAGTGAATTCCGGGGCGCAGAGACCCAGTACTTC,CASSEFRGAETQYF
TRBJ1-1,NA,NA,TRBV7-3,TGTGCCAGCAGCTCCTCGCGTAGGTGGGACGTCCTGAACACTGAAGCTTTCTTT,CASSSSRRWDVLNTEAFF
TRBJ2-6,few,NA,TRBV6-5,TGTGCCAGCAGTCCCGACAGGAGATCTGGGGCCAACGTCCTGACTTTC,CASSPDRRSGANVLTF
TRBJ2-1,once,NA,TRBV6-4,TGTGCCAGCAGTGACTCGGACCTCAATGAGCAGTTCTTC,CASSDSDLNEQFF
TRBJ1-6,NA,NA,TRBV6-1,TGTGCCAGCAGTGAAGCGGCACCCCTCCACTTT,CASSEAAPLHF
TRBJ2-5,once,NA,TRBV18,TGTGCCAGCTCACCACACGCGACAGAAGAGACCCAGTACTTC,CASSPHATEETQYF
TRBJ2-3,NA,NA,TRBV20-1,TGCAGTGCTAGGGCGGGGTATAGTGGTACGCAGTATTTT,CSARAGYSGTQYF
TRBJ2-5,NA,TRBD1,TRBV12-3/TRBV12-4,TGTGCCAGCACTCTGACAGGGACCGGAGAGACCCAGTACTTC,CASTLTGTGETQYF
TRBJ2-5,NA,NA,TRBV5-1,TGCGCCAGCAGCTTGGTGGACCCCCCACAGTGGACCCAGTACTTC,CASSLVDPPQWTQYF
TRBJ2-7,few,TRBD1,TRBV5-1,TGCGCCAGCAGACTTGGGACAGGCGAGACCTACGAGCAGTACTTC,CASRLGTGETYEQYF
TRBJ1-2,NA,NA,TRBV28,TGTGCCAGCAGTTGGGGCCTCGATGGCTACACCTTC,CASSWGLDGYTF
TRBJ2-1,NA,TRBD2,TRBV20-1,TGCAGTGCTAGATTGACGGGGGGCTCCTACAATGAGCAGTTCTTC,CSARLTGGSYNEQFF
TRBJ2-7,NA,NA,TRBV20-1,TGCAGTGCTAGAGATGGGAAGGGTCTCAACGAGCAGTACTTC,CSARDGKGLNEQYF
TRBJ2-3,NA,TRBD1,TRBV5-1,TGCGCCAGCTACCGGACAGGGAGCACAGATACGCAGTATTTT,CASYRTGSTDTQYF